Listed here are 28 T cell receptor beta chains from one sample, sequenced in a study of human T cells and chemical hapten exposure. One entry per CDR3 protein, called by TCRdb with MiXCR from the RACE reads. Of tens of thousands of distinct CDR3 sequences in the sample, about 10% were seen once. Time point of the sample: patch test 1, 2 weeks after DPC sensitization. Sample treatment: therapeutic diphenylcyclopropenone sensitization with weekly scalp DPC. The specimen comprised whole blood, sampled in connection with sensitization to the hapten diphenylcyclopropenone (DPC). The receptors derive from a man aged 40-50 years with alopecia areata. Some clones in this sample may be carry-over from other donors' samples.

In this sample, this clonotype turned up many times. V and J are TRBV27 and TRBJ2-2; 10 nucleotides align to TRBD2. V shed 5 bases and J 7 bases; nucleotides not matched to a gene: 7. The germline V gene has CDR1 MNHEY and CDR2 SMNVEV (reference sequence). The CDR3 totals 15 residues. The CDR3, as DNA: TGTGCCAGCAGTCCCCTAGCGGGAGTTGTCGGGGAGCTGTTTTTT. Translation gives CASSPLAGVVGELFF.

A single count supports this clonotype. This could be a read error, since a much larger clone is one nucleotide away. Given the absence of the conserved phenylalanine or tryptophan at the CDR3 end, a read error is likely. The gene calls are TRBV6-5 and TRBJ2-7, with D perhaps being TRBD1 or TRBD2 (5 bases each). The CDR3 loop spans 14 amino acids. Germline CDR1 is MNHEY and CDR2 is SVGAGI. V lost 5 bases to trimming and J lost 7 bases, with 18 bases between them. The CDR3 sequence is CASSPGDGLREQYY. CDR3 nucleotides: TGTGCCAGCAGTCCTGGGGACGGCCTCCGGGAGCAGTACTAC.

This clonotype showed up many times. V usage is TRBV20-1 and J usage is TRBJ1-6; 7 bases are a match to TRBD1. After removal of 6 bases from V and 10 bases from J, the junction contained 12 bases not matched to a gene. The germline V gene encodes CDR1 DFQATT and CDR2 SNEGSKA (reference sequence). The CDR3 has 14 residues. CDR3 sequence (DNA): TGCAGTGCCGTTCTGGACAGGTGGGCCTCACCCCTCCACTTT. This gives the protein CSAVLDRWASPLHF.

To note about this clonotype: Its ends do not fully match the called genes, so a read error is possible. In DNA, the CDR3 is TGTACCAGCAGCTTTGGGGGGGGTAGCACAGATACGCAGTATTTT. It is translated as CTSSFGGGSTDTQYF. The chain uses TRBV7-3 and TRBJ2-3; TRBD2 matches 7 bases. This CDR3 contains 15 residues. CDR1 and CDR2 (germline): SGHTA, FQGTGA.

In its sample, this clonotype was seen a few times. This sequence joins TRBV27 and TRBJ2-3; possible D gene TRBD2, 6 bases. The CDR3 is 15 residues long. Germline V gene data show CDR1 as MNHEY and CDR2 as SMNVEV (reference sequence). Deletions cut 9 bases from V and 2 bases from J, with 18 bases between. The CDR3 DNA reads as TGTGCCAGTTCAGGGTTGGCTAGCGACACAGATACGCAGTATTTT. This encodes CASSGLASDTDTQYF.

The J gene is TRBJ2-3, the V gene TRBV20-1, with TRBD2 matching 8 bases. Germline CDR1 and CDR2: DFQATT and SNEGSKA (reference sequence). V shed 4 bases, J shed 8 bases, and the junction held 14 bases outside the gene matches. This CDR3 contains 15 residues. CDR3 amino acids: CSANAISGGLGTQYF. Written as DNA, the CDR3 is TGCAGTGCTAACGCAATAAGCGGGGGCCTGGGTACGCAGTATTTT.

The V gene is TRBV30, the J gene TRBJ2-2; D is unclear. The CDR3 loop spans 14 amino acids. The V end was cut by 2 bases, the J end by 2 bases, with 9 bases between. The germline gives CDR1 GTSNPN, CDR2 SVGIG (reference sequence). CDR3 DNA sequence: TGTGCCTGGAGTATAGAAGTAAACACCGGGGAGCTGTTTTTT. Translation gives CAWSIEVNTGELFF.

The chain joins TRBV14 to TRBJ2-2; TRBD2 matches 8 bases. Trimming removed 4 bases from V and 0 bases from J; junction bases left unmatched: 4. CDR1 is SGHDN, CDR2 FVKESK, per germline. This CDR3 is built from 16 residues. The CDR3 DNA sequence: TGTGCCAGCAGCCTCACTAGCGGACCGAACACCGGGGAGCTGTTTTTT. Its translation: CASSLTSGPNTGELFF.

Only a few counts were recorded for this clonotype. The chain has TRBV19 and TRBJ1-1; weak D call: TRBD1 (5 bases). The CDR3 loop spans 16 amino acids. Germline lookup yields CDR1 LNHDA and CDR2 SQIVND (reference sequence). The V gene lost 6 bases and the J gene lost 5 bases, with 22 bases spanning the gap. CDR3 loop: CASRSGMRNRRTEAFF. The CDR3 coding sequence is TGTGCCAGTAGGTCAGGAATGAGAAACAGGCGAACTGAAGCTTTCTTT.

The chain combines TRBV12-3 or TRBV12-4 with TRBJ2-1, with 13 nucleotides matching TRBD2. Losses at the gene ends were 5 bases for V and 5 bases for J; bases not matched to a gene: 3. The CDR3 extends over 15 amino acids. CDR3 region: CASSPGTSGDNEQFF. The DNA for the CDR3 is TGTGCCAGCAGTCCTGGGACTAGCGGGGACAATGAGCAGTTCTTC.

This clonotype was found many times. The chain joins TRBV18 to TRBJ1-5; D is unresolved. V was pared by 3 bases and J by 7 bases, with 16 bases between. Germline CDR1 KGHSH, CDR2 LQKENI. This CDR3 is built from 15 residues. In nucleotides, the CDR3 is TGTGCCAGCTCACCCTCCAGTTCTCCAAACCAGCCCCAGCATTTT. Its translation is CASSPSSSPNQPQHF.

The rearrangement joins TRBV6-5 to TRBJ2-6; TRBD2 might be the D (6 bases). This CDR3 is built from 17 residues. The germline gives CDR1 MNHEY, CDR2 SVGAGI. With 7 bases removed from V and 4 bases from J, the gap between germline ends came to 20 bases. The CDR3 region has the DNA TGTGCCAGCACCCGACACCCCGGAGGGGCCGGGGCCAACGTCCTGACTTTC. Translation gives CASTRHPGGAGANVLTF.

This clonotype was counted many times. The V and J genes are TRBV20-1 and TRBJ1-1; 9 nucleotides agree with TRBD1. The germline gives CDR1 DFQATT, CDR2 SNEGSKA (reference sequence). Unmatched junction bases numbered 7, after V lost 1 base and J lost 1 base. There are 16 residues in the CDR3. CDR3 nucleotides: TGCAGTGCTAGAGCTAGGACAGGGGCTGGGAACACTGAAGCTTTCTTT. Its translation: CSARARTGAGNTEAFF.

This clonotype was picked up many times. The J gene is TRBJ1-1, the V gene TRBV4-3; the D gene is possibly TRBD1 (5 bases). This CDR3 has 15 residues. CDR1 is LGHNA, CDR2 YSLEER, per germline. V gave up 5 bases and J gave up 4 bases, with 17 bases separating them. This chain's CDR3 is CASSFRGAGSTEAFF. In DNA form, the CDR3 reads TGCGCCAGCAGCTTCCGAGGGGCAGGGAGCACTGAAGCTTTCTTT.

The table lists this clonotype with a count of one. At one end the junction does not follow the germline gene, possibly because of a read error. This chain uses TRBV24-1 with TRBJ2-3; D not resolved. This CDR3 is built from 14 residues. CDR1 KGHDR and CDR2 SFDVKD come from the germline V gene. CDR3 amino acids: CATSDLTVTDMQYF. In DNA, the CDR3 is TGTGCCACCAGTGATTTGACAGTCACAGATATGCAGTATTTT.

In its sample, this clonotype was seen many times. This chain uses TRBV11-2 with TRBJ2-4; TRBD1 might be the D (6 bases). The V end was cut by 7 bases, the J end by 0 bases, with 13 bases between. CDR1 and CDR2 (germline): SGHAT, FQNNGV. CDR3 length: 15 residues. CDR3 coding DNA: TGTGCCAGCACCTTTGGGGGCTCAGCCAAAAACATTCAGTACTTC. The encoded protein is CASTFGGSAKNIQYF.

This clonotype turned up a few times. The chain links TRBV10-3 to TRBJ2-7; 7 nucleotides match TRBD1. With 4 bases clipped from V and 0 bases from J, the junction kept 6 bases outside the gene matches. This CDR3 has 15 amino acids. Germline assignment: CDR1 ENHRY and CDR2 SYGVKD. CDR3 coding DNA: TGTGCCATCAGTGGAAGACAGGGTGTCTCCTACGAGCAGTACTTC. This sequence encodes CAISGRQGVSYEQYF.

In this sample, this clonotype turned up many times. The chain recombines TRBV10-3 with TRBJ1-1, with TRBD1 matching over 8 bases. Germline V gene lookup returns CDR1 ENHRY and CDR2 SYGVKD. Unmatched junction bases numbered 6, after V lost 8 bases and J lost 1 base. This CDR3 comprises 14 residues. The CDR3 sequence: CAIRDRTPNTEAFF. CDR3 DNA sequence: TGTGCCATCCGGGACAGGACTCCGAACACTGAAGCTTTCTTT.

The chain combines TRBV7-9 with TRBJ2-1; TRBD1 might be the D (6 bases). The CDR3 is made up of 15 amino acids. V was shortened by 4 bases and J by 6 bases, with 16 bases between the two germline ends. The germline gives CDR1 SEHNR, CDR2 FQNEAQ (reference sequence). The CDR3 nucleotides read TGTGCCAGCAGCTCTTCGGGGAGACAGGCCAATGAGCAGTTCTTC. Translated, it gives CASSSSGRQANEQFF.

This clonotype was found many times. This chain uses TRBV7-2 with TRBJ2-3, with TRBD2 identical over 10 bases. From germline, CDR1 is SGHTA and CDR2 FQGNSA. Trimming removed 2 bases from V and 2 bases from J; junction bases left unmatched: 4. This CDR3 is 16 amino acids long. The CDR3: CASSLIAGGNTDTQYF. In nucleotides, the CDR3 is TGTGCCAGCAGCTTAATAGCGGGAGGCAACACAGATACGCAGTATTTT.

This clonotype was seen a few times. The chain has TRBV28 and TRBJ2-3; 12 bases are shared with TRBD2. The CDR3 consists of 16 residues. CDR1 and CDR2 from the germline V gene are MDHEN and SYDVKM. J lost 2 bases, V lost 5 bases, and 5 bases had no gene match. CDR3: CASSIGLAGSTDTQYF. CDR3 bases: TGTGCCAGCAGTATCGGACTAGCGGGATCCACAGATACGCAGTATTTT.

The sample holds a few counts of this clonotype. V usage is TRBV7-9 and J usage is TRBJ2-2, with TRBD2 as a possible D gene (5 bases). The CDR3 sequence is 13 residues long. Trimming took off 5 bases at V and 6 bases at J, with 10 bases between the two ends. Germline V lookup: CDR1 SEHNR, CDR2 FQNEAQ (reference sequence). The chain's CDR3 is CASSHQEAGELFF. CDR3 nucleotides: TGTGCCAGCAGCCACCAGGAGGCCGGGGAGCTGTTTTTT.

The chain links TRBV12-3 or TRBV12-4 to TRBJ1-1, with no clear D. The CDR3 contains 11 residues. V shed 8 bases and J shed 6 bases, with 10 bases lying between them. As DNA, the CDR3 is TGTGCCAGCGCCAAGGAGGCTGAAGCTTTCTTT. Residues: CASAKEAEAFF.

In its sample, this clonotype was seen a few times. The chain joins TRBV9 to TRBJ2-5, with TRBD2 identical over 11 bases. Germline-derived CDR1 and CDR2 are SGDLS and YYNGEE. This CDR3 has 17 amino acids. V lost 3 bases to trimming and J lost 0 bases; unmatched junction nucleotides: 7. Here the CDR3 reads CASSDGTSGVYQETQYF. The CDR3 DNA reads as TGTGCCAGCAGCGACGGGACTAGCGGAGTGTACCAAGAGACCCAGTACTTC.

This clonotype has only a few counts. The rearrangement links TRBV11-2 to TRBJ1-4, with D tentatively TRBD1 (5 bases). The length of the CDR3 is 13 residues. Trimming removed 4 bases at V and 8 bases at J, with 11 bases between. Germline V gene data show CDR1 as SGHAT and CDR2 as FQNNGV. CDR3 residues: CASSSGYAEKLFF. In nucleotides, the CDR3 is TGTGCCAGCAGCTCAGGGTACGCGGAAAAACTGTTTTTT.

The sample holds a few counts of this clonotype. This chain links TRBV29-1 with TRBJ2-7; 14 positions agree with TRBD2. The CDR3 is 14 residues long. Trimming removed 7 bases from V and 7 bases from J; junction bases left unmatched: 9. CDR1 and CDR2 from the germline V gene are SQVTM and ANQGSEA. CDR3 sequence: CSATGTSGSGEQYV. CDR3 bases: TGCAGCGCGACCGGGACTAGCGGGAGTGGTGAGCAGTACGTC.

This clonotype occurred many times. The chain couples TRBV4-3 to TRBJ1-1; D perhaps matches TRBD1 (5 bases). The germline gives CDR1 LGHNA, CDR2 YSLEER. With 6 bases removed from V and 7 bases from J, the gap between germline ends came to 18 bases. The CDR3 sequence is 14 residues long. CDR3 region: CASRRGGRWSEAFF. In nucleotides, the CDR3 is TGCGCCAGCAGGCGGGGGGGGAGATGGAGTGAAGCTTTCTTT.

In this sample, this clonotype turned up a few times. V usage is TRBV20-1 and J usage is TRBJ2-1; TRBD2 matches 11 bases. The germline V gene encodes CDR1 DFQATT and CDR2 SNEGSKA (reference sequence). J lost 7 bases, V lost 6 bases, and 8 bases had no gene match. This CDR3 has 14 amino acids. CDR3 loop: CSAPLAGEENEQFF. CDR3 in DNA: TGCAGTGCGCCACTAGCGGGAGAGGAAAATGAGCAGTTCTTC.